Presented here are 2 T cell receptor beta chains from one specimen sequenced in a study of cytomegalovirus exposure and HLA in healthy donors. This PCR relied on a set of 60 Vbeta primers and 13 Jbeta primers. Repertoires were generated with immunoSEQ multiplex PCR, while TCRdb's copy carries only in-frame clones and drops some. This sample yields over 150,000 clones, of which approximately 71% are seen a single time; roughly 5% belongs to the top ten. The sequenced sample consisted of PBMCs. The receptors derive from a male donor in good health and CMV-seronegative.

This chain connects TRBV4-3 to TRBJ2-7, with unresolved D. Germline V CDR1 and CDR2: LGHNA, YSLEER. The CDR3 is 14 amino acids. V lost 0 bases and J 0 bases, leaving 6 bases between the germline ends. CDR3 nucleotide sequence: TGCGCCAGCAGCCAAGATTACACCTCCTACGAGCAGTACTTC. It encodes CASSQDYTSYEQYF.

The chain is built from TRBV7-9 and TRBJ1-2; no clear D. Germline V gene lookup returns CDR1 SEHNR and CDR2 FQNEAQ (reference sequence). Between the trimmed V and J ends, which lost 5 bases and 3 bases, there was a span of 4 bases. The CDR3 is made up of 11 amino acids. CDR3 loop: CASSGYYGYTF. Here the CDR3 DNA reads TGTGCCAGCAGCGGCTACTATGGCTACACCTTC.